Listed here are 26 T cell receptor beta chains from one sample, sequenced in a study of PD-1 blockade in mismatch repair-deficient tumors. The method was immunoSEQ multiplex PCR; TCRdb's version includes in-frame clones alone and lacks a portion of them. The repertoire holds 13,000 to 15,000 clones, with around 84% as singletons. Sequenced material: PBMCs, taken less than 15 weeks after starting pembrolizumab. All receptors derive from an adult with mismatch repair-deficient cancer.

This chain uses TRBV27 with TRBJ2-3; perhaps TRBD1 as D (6 bases). Trimming cost V 3 bases and J 4 bases, with 11 bases left between them. The V gene's germline CDR1 is MNHEY and CDR2 SMNVEV (reference sequence). The CDR3 consists of 14 residues. The CDR3 region has the DNA TGTGCCAGCAGTTTTTCAGGGGAGTCAGATACGCAGTATTTT. Its protein is CASSFSGESDTQYF.

The gene calls are TRBV28 and TRBJ2-7; D remains unclear. Per germline, CDR1 MDHEN and CDR2 SYDVKM. CDR3 length: 12 residues. The V gene lost 5 bases and the J gene lost 6 bases, with 11 bases spanning the gap. CDR3 nucleotides: TGTGCCAGCAGTCTCTTAGCTTCCGAGCAGTACTTC. Protein sequence: CASSLLASEQYF.

V is TRBV7-3 and J is TRBJ2-1, with TRBD2 matching over 9 bases. Germline V CDR1 and CDR2: SGHTA, FQGTGA. The CDR3 consists of 17 residues. With V trimmed by 1 base and J by 6 bases, 10 bases remained unmatched. CDR3 in amino acids: CASSLRVGAGGRNEQFF. The CDR3 nucleotides read TGTGCCAGCAGCTTAAGGGTGGGGGCGGGAGGGCGCAATGAGCAGTTCTTC.

DNA of the CDR3: TGTGCCAGCAGTTTATCCAGGGACAGCTACGAGCAGTACTTC. Translation gives CASSLSRDSYEQYF. The rearrangement uses TRBV27 and TRBJ2-7; 7 bases line up with TRBD1. Germline V gene data show CDR1 as MNHEY and CDR2 as SMNVEV (reference sequence). The CDR3 is 14 residues long. Unmatched junction bases numbered 2, after V lost 0 bases and J lost 3 bases.

The chain recombines TRBV10-3 with TRBJ2-7, with 8 bases that match TRBD2. CDR3 size: 15 residues. Per germline, CDR1 ENHRY and CDR2 SYGVKD. Trimming cost V 7 bases and J 3 bases; bases outside gene matches: 11. The CDR3 bases are TGTGCCATCAAACAAAAAGCGGGAGTTTTCTACGAGCAGTACTTC. Translating gives CAIKQKAGVFYEQYF.

The rearrangement uses TRBV28 and TRBJ2-1, with no clear D. Trimming stripped 6 bases from V and 6 bases from J, with 15 bases between. Germline CDR1 reads MDHEN; CDR2 reads SYDVKM. The CDR3 has 14 residues. CDR3 residues: CASRNEDWSNEQFF. The CDR3 DNA follows: TGTGCCAGCAGGAACGAGGATTGGAGCAATGAGCAGTTCTTC.

The V gene is TRBV29-1, the J gene TRBJ2-7, with TRBD2 as a possible D gene (6 bases). Trimming removed 2 bases at V and 2 bases at J, with 7 bases between. The CDR3 is made up of 12 amino acids. Germline V gene data show CDR1 as SQVTM and CDR2 as ANQGSEA. The CDR3: CSVEREPYEQYF. CDR3 nucleotide sequence: TGCAGCGTTGAACGGGAGCCCTACGAGCAGTACTTC.

Points on this clone: At one end, the junction sequence differs from germline, possibly due to a read error. The chain couples TRBV6-1 to TRBJ2-3, with D perhaps TRBD2 (7 bases). The V gene's germline CDR1 is MNHNS and CDR2 SASEGT. The length of the CDR3 is 18 residues. CDR3 in amino acids: CASSEAGLGGRRTDTQYF. DNA for the CDR3: TGTGCCAGCAGCGAAGCGGGGCTAGGGGGAAGGAGGACAGATACGCAGTATTTT.

The chain carries TRBV14 and TRBJ2-1; perhaps TRBD2 as D (5 bases). With 4 bases removed from V and 8 bases from J, the gap between germline ends came to 18 bases. The V gene's germline CDR1 is SGHDN and CDR2 FVKESK. This CDR3 region has 15 residues. This chain's CDR3 is CASSPQEVNGDEQFF. CDR3 bases: TGTGCCAGCAGCCCGCAGGAGGTTAATGGAGATGAGCAGTTCTTC. The variable domain in full, completed from reference TRBV14 and TRBJ2-1, reads EAGVTQFPSHSVIEKGQTVTLRCDPISGHDNLYWYRRVMGKEIKFLLHFVKESKQDESGMPNNRFLAERTGGTYSTLKVQPAELEDSGVYFCASSPQEVNGDEQFFGPGTRLTVL.

The chain carries TRBV9 and TRBJ1-1, with TRBD1 as a possible D gene (5 bases). Trimming removed 0 bases at V and 5 bases at J, with 11 bases between. Germline values: CDR1 SGDLS, CDR2 YYNGEE. There are 14 residues in the CDR3. CDR3: CASSVVQVGTEAFF. The CDR3 nucleotides are TGTGCCAGCAGCGTAGTACAGGTGGGGACTGAAGCTTTCTTT. The complete variable domain, with remaining parts taken from reference TRBV9 and TRBJ1-1, reads DSGVTQTPKHLITATGQRVTLRCSPRSGDLSVYWYQQSLDQGLQFLIQYYNGEERAKGNILERFSAQQFPDLHSELNLSSLELGDSALYFCASSVVQVGTEAFFGQGTRLTVV.

This rearrangement joins TRBV11-1 to TRBJ1-2; D remains ambiguous. This CDR3 comprises 13 residues. Germline lookup yields CDR1 SGHAT and CDR2 FQDESV (reference sequence). V was pared by 1 base and J by 8 bases, with 11 bases between. The CDR3 DNA is TGTGCCAGCAGCTTAGTTCCCGGGTTCGGCTACACCTTC. It is translated as CASSLVPGFGYTF.

This rearrangement joins TRBV7-3 to TRBJ1-1; no clear D gene. Germline-derived CDR1 and CDR2 are SGHTA and FQGTGA. The CDR3 has 15 amino acids. Trimming removed 3 bases at V and 2 bases at J, with 13 bases between. The CDR3 is CASSFGSRVNTEAFF. CDR3 DNA sequence: TGTGCCAGCAGCTTTGGATCGCGGGTCAACACTGAAGCTTTCTTT. Combining the CDR3 with reference TRBV7-3 and TRBJ1-1 gives the whole variable domain GAGVSQTPSNKVTEKGKYVELRCDPISGHTALYWYRQSLGQGPEFLIYFQGTGAADDSGLPNDRFFAVRPEGSVSTLKIQRTERGDSAVYLCASSFGSRVNTEAFFGQGTRLTVV.

The chain links TRBV7-3 to TRBJ2-2, with 9 bases lining up with TRBD1. After removal of 5 bases from V and 5 bases from J, the junction contained 6 bases not matched to a gene. Per the germline V gene, CDR1 is SGHTA and CDR2 is FQGTGA. The CDR3 runs 15 residues. This CDR3 is CASSPGTGRTGELFF. The CDR3, as DNA: TGTGCCAGCAGCCCAGGGACAGGGCGAACCGGGGAGCTGTTTTTT.

The genes are TRBV18 and TRBJ2-7; D is unclear. Germline CDR1 and CDR2: KGHSH and LQKENI. CDR3 length: 13 residues. The V end lost 1 base, the J end lost 3 bases, and 7 bases lay between the germline ends. Here the CDR3 reads CASSPRGFYEQYF. CDR3 nucleotides: TGTGCCAGCTCACCACGAGGATTCTACGAGCAGTACTTC.

The chain is built from TRBV9 and TRBJ2-2, with D maybe TRBD2 (6 bases). V gave up 0 bases and J gave up 0 bases, with 9 bases separating them. This CDR3 has 16 residues. CDR1 is SGDLS and CDR2 is YYNGEE in the germline V gene. The CDR3, as DNA: TGTGCCAGCAGCGTAGCTCGGGAGACGAACACCGGGGAGCTGTTTTTT. As protein: CASSVARETNTGELFF.

The V call is TRBV5-1, the J call TRBJ2-1; D is possibly TRBD1 (6 bases). The ends were cut back, 4 bases at V and 0 bases at J, with 11 bases in the middle. The CDR3 contains 15 residues. The germline V gene has CDR1 SGHRS and CDR2 YFSETQ. For the CDR3, the DNA is TGCGCCAGCAGCCCCGGGACAAGCTCCTACAATGAGCAGTTCTTC. Protein: CASSPGTSSYNEQFF.

This clone was observed a few times. V is TRBV5-1 and J is TRBJ2-7; D unclear. Germline V gene data show CDR1 as SGHRS and CDR2 as YFSETQ. This CDR3 contains 13 residues. V was pared by 1 base and J by 3 bases, with 8 bases between. CDR3 in amino acids: CASSLTRNYEQYF. In nucleotides, the CDR3 is TGCGCCAGCAGCTTGACCAGAAACTACGAGCAGTACTTC.

This clone was seen a single time. V is TRBV9 and J is TRBJ2-1, with D possibly matching TRBD2 (5 bases). CDR1 and CDR2 from the germline V gene are SGDLS and YYNGEE. The CDR3 totals 14 residues. V shed 4 bases and J shed 8 bases, with 16 bases lying between them. The CDR3 sequence is CASSSRTPEDEQFF. As DNA, the CDR3 is TGTGCCAGCAGCTCTAGGACTCCCGAGGATGAGCAGTTCTTC.

This clone was seen only once. The chain is built from TRBV7-3 and TRBJ2-1, with 10 bases that match TRBD1. V lost 4 bases and J lost 8; bases outside the gene matches: 11. This CDR3 contains 16 residues. Germline CDR1 is SGHTA and CDR2 is FQGTGA. The CDR3 loop reads CASSYNPGQGLHEQFF. For the CDR3, the DNA is TGTGCCAGCAGCTACAACCCGGGACAGGGGCTCCATGAGCAGTTCTTC.

The genes are TRBV28 and TRBJ2-3; TRBD1 is a possible D gene (8 bases). Germline V gives CDR1 MDHEN, CDR2 SYDVKM. The germline V and J ends were trimmed by 7 bases and 7 bases, with 18 bases remaining between them. This CDR3 spans 14 amino acids. The CDR3 DNA follows: TGTGCCAGCATTGAGAACAGGGGGGGGAATACGCAGTATTTT. It is translated as CASIENRGGNTQYF.

This chain uses TRBV7-9 with TRBJ2-3; D perhaps matches TRBD2 (5 bases). Germline assignment: CDR1 SEHNR and CDR2 FQNEAQ (reference sequence). The CDR3 length is 16 residues. V was clipped by 2 bases and J by 0 bases, with 12 bases between them. CDR3 nucleotide sequence: TGTGCCAGCAGCTTAATGGGTAGCGTAAGCACAGATACGCAGTATTTT. Residues: CASSLMGSVSTDTQYF.

The V and J genes are TRBV5-1 and TRBJ1-1; 12 bases align to TRBD1. The length of the CDR3 is 16 residues. Looked up from germline, CDR1 is SGHRS and CDR2 is YFSETQ. J was trimmed by 0 bases and V by 4 bases; bases with no gene match: 4. CDR3 sequence reads: CASSRDRGLMNTEAFF. CDR3 in DNA: TGCGCCAGCAGCCGGGACAGGGGGCTCATGAACACTGAAGCTTTCTTT.

The table lists this clone with a few counts. The J gene is TRBJ1-5, the V gene TRBV11-2; D remains unclear. The CDR3 totals 15 residues. Trimming shortened V by 5 bases and J by 0 bases, and 11 bases separated the two germline ends. The germline V gene has CDR1 SGHAT and CDR2 FQNNGV. CDR3: CASSTDGNSNQPQHF. The CDR3 bases are TGTGCCAGCAGCACCGACGGGAATAGCAATCAGCCCCAGCATTTT.

The chain recombines TRBV5-1 with TRBJ2-3, with 11 positions matching TRBD2. Looked up from germline, CDR1 is SGHRS and CDR2 is YFSETQ. This CDR3 has 16 amino acids. The trim removed 4 bases at V and 2 bases at J, leaving 6 bases unmatched. The CDR3 here is CASSAGTSGPTDTQYF. CDR3 sequence (DNA): TGCGCCAGCAGCGCCGGGACTAGCGGCCCCACAGATACGCAGTATTTT.

The chain recombines TRBV7-9 with TRBJ1-4, with D unresolved. Per the germline V gene, CDR1 is SEHNR and CDR2 is FQNEAQ (reference sequence). CDR3 length equals 16 residues. V lost 5 bases, J lost 7 bases, and 20 bases lay in between. This CDR3 is CASSPQKAVLFEKLFF. In nucleotides, the CDR3 is TGTGCCAGCAGCCCTCAAAAGGCGGTGTTGTTTGAAAAACTGTTTTTT.

The rearrangement uses TRBV30 and TRBJ2-7, with D tentatively TRBD2 (5 bases). V shed 7 bases and J shed 3 bases, with 16 bases lying between them. The V gene's germline CDR1 is GTSNPN and CDR2 SVGIG (reference sequence). This CDR3 region has 13 residues. The DNA of the CDR3 is TGTGCCTCAAAACTAGAACGGAGCTACGAGCAGTACTTC. Amino acid sequence: CASKLERSYEQYF.